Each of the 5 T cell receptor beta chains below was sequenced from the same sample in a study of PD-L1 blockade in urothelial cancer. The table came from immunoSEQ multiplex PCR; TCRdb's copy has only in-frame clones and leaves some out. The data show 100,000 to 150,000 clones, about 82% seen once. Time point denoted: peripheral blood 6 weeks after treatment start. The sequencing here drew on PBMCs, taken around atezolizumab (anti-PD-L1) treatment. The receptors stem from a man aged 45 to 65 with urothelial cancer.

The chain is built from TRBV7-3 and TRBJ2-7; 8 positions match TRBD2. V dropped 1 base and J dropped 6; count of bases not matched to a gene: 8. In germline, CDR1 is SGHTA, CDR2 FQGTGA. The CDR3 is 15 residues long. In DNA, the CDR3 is TGTGCCAGCAGCTTAATGTATGGTAGCGGGACCGAGCAGTACTTC. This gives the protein CASSLMYGSGTEQYF.

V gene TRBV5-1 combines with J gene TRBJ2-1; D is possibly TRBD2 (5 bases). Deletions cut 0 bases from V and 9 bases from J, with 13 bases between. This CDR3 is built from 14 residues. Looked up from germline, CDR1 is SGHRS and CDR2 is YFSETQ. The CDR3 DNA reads TGCGCCAGCAGCTTGGGGTTAGAGGGCCTTGAGCAGTTCTTC. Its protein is CASSLGLEGLEQFF.

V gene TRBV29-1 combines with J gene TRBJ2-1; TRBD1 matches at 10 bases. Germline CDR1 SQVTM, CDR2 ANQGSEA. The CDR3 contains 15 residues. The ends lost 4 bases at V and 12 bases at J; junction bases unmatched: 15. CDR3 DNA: TGCAGCGTTGGTTTGTCCGGGTTAGGGACAGGGGCGCAGTTCTTC. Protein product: CSVGLSGLGTGAQFF.

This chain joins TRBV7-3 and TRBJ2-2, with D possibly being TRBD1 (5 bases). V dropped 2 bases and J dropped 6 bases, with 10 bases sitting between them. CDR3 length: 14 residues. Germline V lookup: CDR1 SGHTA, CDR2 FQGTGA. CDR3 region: CASSLQGAAGELFF. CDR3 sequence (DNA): TGTGCCAGCAGCTTACAGGGTGCCGCCGGGGAGCTGTTTTTT.

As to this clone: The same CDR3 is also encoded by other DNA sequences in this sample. CDR3 coding DNA: TGCGCCAGCAGCTTCGGTCAGGGTGACTATGGCTACACCTTC. Protein product: CASSFGQGDYGYTF. The chain uses TRBV5-1 and TRBJ1-2, with a tentative D call TRBD1 (5 bases). The CDR3 covers 14 residues. Between the trimmed V and J ends, which lost 2 bases and 3 bases, there was a span of 11 bases. Per germline, CDR1 SGHRS and CDR2 YFSETQ.